This TCR beta chain was identified in a study of metastatic and nonmetastatic thyroid tumors. Study background: Thyroid patients, malignant and benign, had repertoires compared across blood and tumor or nodule tissue. Whole-study results and caveats: In both blood and tumor samples, TCR beta diversity was reported significantly higher for malignant than benign nodules.

In the original workflow: CDR3 differences across clinicopathological groups were used to build a distant-metastasis classifier for papillary thyroid cancer. TCRdb used MiXCR to call clones anew from the PCR reads. The V and J calls shown here were made by TCRdb, not taken from the authors' results. The sample lists about 23,000 clones, around 26% occurring once. CDR1 is SGHAT and CDR2 is FQDESV in the germline V gene (reference sequence). The CDR3 spans 14 residues. This clone was observed at least ten times. What it binds is unknown. Being one base from a much bigger clone, this may be a read error. Until they underwent thyroid surgery, no patient had received any treatment.

The sequenced material came from blood. The chain is built from TRBV11-1 and TRBJ1-4; D remains unclear. The clonotype comes from a male donor with papillary thyroid cancer or a benign thyroid nodule (not recorded which). Some clones in this sample may be carry-over from other donors' samples. The CDR3 DNA reads TGTGCCTGCAGGCCCGGACCGTATAATGAAAAACTGTTTTTT. It encodes CACRPGPYNEKLFF.